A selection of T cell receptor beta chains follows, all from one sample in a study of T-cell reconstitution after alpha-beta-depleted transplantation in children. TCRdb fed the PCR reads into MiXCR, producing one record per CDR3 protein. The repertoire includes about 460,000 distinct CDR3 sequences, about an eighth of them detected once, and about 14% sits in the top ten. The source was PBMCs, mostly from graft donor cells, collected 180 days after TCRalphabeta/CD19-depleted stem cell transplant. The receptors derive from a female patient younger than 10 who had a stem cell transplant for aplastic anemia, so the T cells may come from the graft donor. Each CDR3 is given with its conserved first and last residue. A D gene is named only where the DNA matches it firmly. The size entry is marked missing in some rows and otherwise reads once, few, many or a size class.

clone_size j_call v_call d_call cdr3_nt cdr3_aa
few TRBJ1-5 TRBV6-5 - TGTGCCAGCAGGATCAGGGTTCTTGGAAATCAGCCCCAGCATTTT CASRIRVLGNQPQHF
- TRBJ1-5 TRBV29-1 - TGCAGCGTGGCGGGGACATCCCCGAATCAGCCCCAGCATTTT CSVAGTSPNQPQHF
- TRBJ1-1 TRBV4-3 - TGCGCCAGCAGCCAAGACTGGGAGGTGAACACTGAAGCTTTCTTT CASSQDWEVNTEAFF
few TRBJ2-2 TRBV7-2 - TGTGCCAGCAGCTTAGCGGTTTCGAGGACCGGGGAGCTGTTTTTT CASSLAVSRTGELFF
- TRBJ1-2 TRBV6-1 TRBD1 TGTGCCAGCAGTGACAGGGGGCGACGGGGCTACACCTTC CASSDRGRRGYTF
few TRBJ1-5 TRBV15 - TGTGCCACCAGCAGTCGGACGAACAATCAGCCCCAGCATTTT CATSSRTNNQPQHF
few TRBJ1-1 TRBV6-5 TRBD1 TGTGCCAGCAGTTCCCCAGACAGGGGGCGCACTGAAGCTTTCTTT CASSSPDRGRTEAFF
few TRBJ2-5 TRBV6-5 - TGTGCCAGCAGTTACTCGAACAGCCAAGAGACCCAGTACTTC CASSYSNSQETQYF
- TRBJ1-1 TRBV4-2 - TGTGCCAGCAGCGACATAGGGACGGGAAAGAACACTGAAGCTTTCTTT CASSDIGTGKNTEAFF
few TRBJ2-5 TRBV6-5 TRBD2 TGTGCCAGCAGTTACAACGGACTAGCGGGAGTGGAGACCCAGTACTTC CASSYNGLAGVETQYF
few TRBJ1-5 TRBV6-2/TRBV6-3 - TGTGCCAGCAGTTACTCGTCGGGGAGGGGCAATCAGCCCCAGCATTTT CASSYSSGRGNQPQHF
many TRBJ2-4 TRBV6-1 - TGTGCCAGCGGCGGACAGGGAGGGGCCAAAAACATTCAGTACTTC CASGGQGGAKNIQYF
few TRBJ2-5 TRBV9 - TGTGCCAGCAGCGTACAATTCGGGGTTGAGGGGACAGAGACCCAGTACTTC CASSVQFGVEGTETQYF
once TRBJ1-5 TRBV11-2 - TGTGCCAGCAGCTTAGGGACAGAACGTTTTTTGGTTGGCAATCAGCCCCAGCATTTT CASSLGTERFLVGNQPQHF
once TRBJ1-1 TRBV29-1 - TGCAGCGTTGCGGGGAACCTTGAAGCTTTCTTT CSVAGNLEAFF
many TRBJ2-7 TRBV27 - TGTGCCAGCAGTTTGACAGCCTCCTACGAGCAGTACTTC CASSLTASYEQYF
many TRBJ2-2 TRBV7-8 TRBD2 TGTGCCAGCGGCCCTATAGCGGGAGCCGGGGAGCTGTTTTTT CASGPIAGAGELFF
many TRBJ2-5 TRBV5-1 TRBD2 TGCGCCAGCAGCCCCCTAGCGGGGGGGCTCGGAGAGACCCAGTACTTC CASSPLAGGLGETQYF
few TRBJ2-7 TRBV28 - TGTGCCAGCAGTGGTCCGGGACCAAATTTTCGATCTTACGAGCAGTACTTC CASSGPGPNFRSYEQYF
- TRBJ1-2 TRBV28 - TGTGCCAGCAGTTGGGACCCAGAAGTTTTCGGCTACACCTTC CASSWDPEVFGYTF
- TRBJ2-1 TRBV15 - TGTGCCACCAGCAGAGGTCAGGGCAATATCAACCAGTTCTTC CATSRGQGNINQFF
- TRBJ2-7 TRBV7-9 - TGTGCCAGCAGCTTCAACACCGCCTACGAGCAGTACTTC CASSFNTAYEQYF
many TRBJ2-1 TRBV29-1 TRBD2 TGCAGCGTCCTAGCGGGAGGGGACAATGAGCAGTTCTTC CSVLAGGDNEQFF
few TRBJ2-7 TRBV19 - TGTGCCAGTAGTATGATTCCGGCTGGACAGAACTACGAGCAGTACTTC CASSMIPAGQNYEQYF
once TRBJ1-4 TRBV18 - TGTGCCAGCTCACCAACCGACCCTAATGAAAAACTGTTTTTT CASSPTDPNEKLFF
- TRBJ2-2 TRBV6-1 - TGTGCCAGCAGTAGAAGGGGGGGAACCGGGGAGCTGTTTTTT CASSRRGGTGELFF
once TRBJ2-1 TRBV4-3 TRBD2 TGCGCCAGCAGCCAAGAGCTAGCGGACAATGAGCAGTTCTTC CASSQELADNEQFF
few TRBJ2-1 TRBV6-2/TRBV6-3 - TGTGCCAGCAGTTCCCGGGACCCCAATAACAATGAGCAGTTCTTC CASSSRDPNNNEQFF
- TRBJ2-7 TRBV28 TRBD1 TGTGCCAGCAGGTTATACGGGACAGCCGCCTACGAGCAGTACTTC CASRLYGTAAYEQYF
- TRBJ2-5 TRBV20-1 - TGCAGTGCTAGAGATTTCCAGGGCCCCCAGGCCCAGTACTTC CSARDFQGPQAQYF
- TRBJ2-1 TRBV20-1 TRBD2 TGCAGTGCCCTACCAACTAGCGGTAGCTACAATGAGCAGTTCTTC CSALPTSGSYNEQFF
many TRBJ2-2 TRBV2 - TGTGCCAGCAAGCCGGACACCGGGGAGCTGTTTTTT CASKPDTGELFF
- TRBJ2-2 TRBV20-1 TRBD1 TGCAGTGCTTCGGACAGGGGGCATACCGGGGAGCTGTTTTTT CSASDRGHTGELFF
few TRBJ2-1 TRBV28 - TGTGCCAGCAAGGAGTGGTCCTACAATGAGCAGTTCTTC CASKEWSYNEQFF
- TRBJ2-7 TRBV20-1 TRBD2 TGCAGTGCTAGAGGGACTAGCGGGCCTGAGGTTTACGAGCAGTACTTC CSARGTSGPEVYEQYF